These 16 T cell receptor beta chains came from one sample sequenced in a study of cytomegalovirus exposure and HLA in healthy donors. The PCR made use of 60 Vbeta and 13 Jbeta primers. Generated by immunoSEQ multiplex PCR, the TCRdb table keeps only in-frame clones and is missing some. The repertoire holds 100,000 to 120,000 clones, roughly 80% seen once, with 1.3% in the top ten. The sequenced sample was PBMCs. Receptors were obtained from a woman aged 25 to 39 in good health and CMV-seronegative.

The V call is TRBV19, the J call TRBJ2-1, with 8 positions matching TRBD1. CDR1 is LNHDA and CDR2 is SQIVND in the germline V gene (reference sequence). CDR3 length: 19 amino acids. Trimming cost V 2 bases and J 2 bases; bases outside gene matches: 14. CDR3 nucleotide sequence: TGTGCCAGTAGTATACAAGGACAGGGTTCTGCGAGCACCTACAATGAGCAGTTCTTC. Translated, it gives CASSIQGQGSASTYNEQFF.

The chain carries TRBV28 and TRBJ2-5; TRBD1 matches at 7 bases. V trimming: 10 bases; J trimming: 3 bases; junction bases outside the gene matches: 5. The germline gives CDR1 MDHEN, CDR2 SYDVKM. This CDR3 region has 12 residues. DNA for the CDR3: TGTGCCACCGACAGGGTAGAAGAGACCCAGTACTTC. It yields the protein CATDRVEETQYF.

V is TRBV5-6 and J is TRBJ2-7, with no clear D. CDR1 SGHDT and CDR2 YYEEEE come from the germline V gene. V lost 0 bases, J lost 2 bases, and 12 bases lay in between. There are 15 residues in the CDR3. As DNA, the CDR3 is TGTGCCAGCAGCTTGGACGAGGATAAAGCCTACGAGCAGTACTTC. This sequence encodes CASSLDEDKAYEQYF.

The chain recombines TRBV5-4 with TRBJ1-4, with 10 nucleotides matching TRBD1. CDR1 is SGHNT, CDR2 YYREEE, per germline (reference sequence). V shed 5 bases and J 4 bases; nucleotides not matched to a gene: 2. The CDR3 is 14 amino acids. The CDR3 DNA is TGTGCCAGCAGACGGACAGGGGGTAATGAAAAACTGTTTTTT. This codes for CASRRTGGNEKLFF.

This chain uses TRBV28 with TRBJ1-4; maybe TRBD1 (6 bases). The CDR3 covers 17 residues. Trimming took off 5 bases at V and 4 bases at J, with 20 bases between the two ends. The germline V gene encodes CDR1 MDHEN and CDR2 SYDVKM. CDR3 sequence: CASSPRTEGGRNEKLFF. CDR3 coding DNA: TGTGCCAGCAGTCCCCGGACGGAAGGGGGACGTAATGAAAAACTGTTTTTT.

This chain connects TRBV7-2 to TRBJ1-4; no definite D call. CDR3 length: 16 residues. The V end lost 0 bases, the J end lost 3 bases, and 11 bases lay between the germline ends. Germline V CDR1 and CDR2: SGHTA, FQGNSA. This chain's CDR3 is CASSLARGGPNEKLFF. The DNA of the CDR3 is TGTGCCAGCAGCTTAGCGCGGGGTGGGCCTAATGAAAAACTGTTTTTT.

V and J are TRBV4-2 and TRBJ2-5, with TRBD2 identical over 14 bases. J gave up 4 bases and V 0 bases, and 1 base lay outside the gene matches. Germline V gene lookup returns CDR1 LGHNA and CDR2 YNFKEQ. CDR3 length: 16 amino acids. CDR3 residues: CASSQEGTSGRETQYF. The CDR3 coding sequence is TGTGCCAGCAGCCAAGAGGGGACTAGCGGGAGAGAGACCCAGTACTTC.

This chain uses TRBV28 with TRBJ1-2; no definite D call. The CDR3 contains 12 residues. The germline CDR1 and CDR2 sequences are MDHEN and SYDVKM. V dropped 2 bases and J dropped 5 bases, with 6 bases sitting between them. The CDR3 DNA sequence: TGTGCCAGCAGTTTAAAAGCATATGGCTACACCTTC. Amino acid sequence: CASSLKAYGYTF.

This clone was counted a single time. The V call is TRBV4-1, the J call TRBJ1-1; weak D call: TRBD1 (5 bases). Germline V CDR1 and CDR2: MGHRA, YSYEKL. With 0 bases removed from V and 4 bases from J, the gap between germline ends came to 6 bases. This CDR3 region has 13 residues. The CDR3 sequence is CASSQEGVTEAFF. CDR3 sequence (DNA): TGCGCCAGCAGCCAAGAAGGGGTCACTGAAGCTTTCTTT.

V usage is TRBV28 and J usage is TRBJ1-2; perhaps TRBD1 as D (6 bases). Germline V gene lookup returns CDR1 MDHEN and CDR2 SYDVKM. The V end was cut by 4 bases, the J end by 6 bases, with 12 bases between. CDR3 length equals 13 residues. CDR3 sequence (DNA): TGTGCCAGCAGTTATAGGGGGAGCGATGGCTACACCTTC. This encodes CASSYRGSDGYTF.

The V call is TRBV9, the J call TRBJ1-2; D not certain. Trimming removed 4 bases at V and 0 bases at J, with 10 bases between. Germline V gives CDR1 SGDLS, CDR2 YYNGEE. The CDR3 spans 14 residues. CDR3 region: CASSLTGSNYGYTF. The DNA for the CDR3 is TGTGCCAGCAGCCTGACTGGCTCTAACTATGGCTACACCTTC.

For the CDR3, the DNA is TGTGCCTGGAGTGCCGGGACTAGCGGCCCCGACGAGCAGTACTTC. Amino acid sequence: CAWSAGTSGPDEQYF. The chain links TRBV30 to TRBJ2-7, with TRBD2 matching over 11 bases. J gave up 5 bases and V 1 base, and 7 bases lay outside the gene matches. From germline, CDR1 is GTSNPN and CDR2 SVGIG (reference sequence). The CDR3 is made up of 15 amino acids.

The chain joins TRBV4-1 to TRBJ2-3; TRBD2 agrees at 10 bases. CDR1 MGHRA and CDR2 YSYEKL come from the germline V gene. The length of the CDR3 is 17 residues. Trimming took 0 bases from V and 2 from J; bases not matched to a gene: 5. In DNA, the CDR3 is TGCGCCAGCAGCCAAGAAGCGGGACTAGCGCACACAGATACGCAGTATTTT. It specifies CASSQEAGLAHTDTQYF.

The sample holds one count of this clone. The DNA of the CDR3 is TGTGCCAGCAGCCCCACAGGACTAGCGGGACCGTCCTACGAGCAGTACTTC. It codes for CASSPTGLAGPSYEQYF. The genes are TRBV7-2 and TRBJ2-7, with 12 bases that match TRBD2. V was pared by 5 bases and J by 1 base, with 9 bases of the junction left unmatched. CDR3 length equals 17 residues. CDR1 and CDR2 from the germline V gene are SGHTA and FQGNSA. Variable domain in full (rest from reference TRBV7-2 and TRBJ2-7): GAGVSQSPSNKVTEKGKDVELRCDPISGHTALYWYRQSLGQGLEFLIYFQGNSAPDKSGLPSDRFSAERTGGSVSTLTIQRTQQEDSAVYLCASSPTGLAGPSYEQYFGPGTRLTVT.

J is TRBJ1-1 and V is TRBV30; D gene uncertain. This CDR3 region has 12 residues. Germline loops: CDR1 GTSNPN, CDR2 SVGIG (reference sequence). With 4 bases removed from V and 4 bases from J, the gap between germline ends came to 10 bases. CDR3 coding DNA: TGTGCCTGGAACCCCGGGAGCACTGAAGCTTTCTTT. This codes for CAWNPGSTEAFF.

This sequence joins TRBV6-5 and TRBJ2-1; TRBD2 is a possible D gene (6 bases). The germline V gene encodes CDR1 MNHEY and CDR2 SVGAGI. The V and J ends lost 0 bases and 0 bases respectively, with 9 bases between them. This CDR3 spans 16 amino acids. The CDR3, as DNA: TGTGCCAGCAGTTACTCGGGGGGAGCCTCCTACAATGAGCAGTTCTTC. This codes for CASSYSGGASYNEQFF.